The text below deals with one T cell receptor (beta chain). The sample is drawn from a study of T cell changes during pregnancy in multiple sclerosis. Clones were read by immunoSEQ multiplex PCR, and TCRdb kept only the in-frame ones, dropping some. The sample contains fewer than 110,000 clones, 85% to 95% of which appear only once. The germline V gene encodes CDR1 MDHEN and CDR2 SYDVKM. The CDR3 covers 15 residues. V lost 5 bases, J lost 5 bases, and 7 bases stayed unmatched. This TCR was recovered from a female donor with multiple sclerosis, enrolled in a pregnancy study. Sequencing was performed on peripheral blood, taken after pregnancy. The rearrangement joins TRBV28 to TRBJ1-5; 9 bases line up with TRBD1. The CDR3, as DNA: TGTGCCAGCAGTCGCCGGGACAGGGTCGATCAGCCCCAGCATTTT. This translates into CASSRRDRVDQPQHF.